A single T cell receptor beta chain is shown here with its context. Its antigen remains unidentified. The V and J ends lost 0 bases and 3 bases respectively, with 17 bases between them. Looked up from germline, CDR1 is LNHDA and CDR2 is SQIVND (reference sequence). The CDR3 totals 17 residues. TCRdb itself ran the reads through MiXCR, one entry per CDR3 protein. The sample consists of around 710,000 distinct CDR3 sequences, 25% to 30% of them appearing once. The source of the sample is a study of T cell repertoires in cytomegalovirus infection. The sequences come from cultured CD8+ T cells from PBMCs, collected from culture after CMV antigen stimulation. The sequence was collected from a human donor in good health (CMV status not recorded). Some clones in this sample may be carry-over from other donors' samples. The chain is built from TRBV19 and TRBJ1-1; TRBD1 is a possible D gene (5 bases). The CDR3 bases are TGTGCCAGTAGTATAGATGAAGACAGCCCTCTTGACACTGAAGCTTTCTTT. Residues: CASSIDEDSPLDTEAFF.